One sample yielded the 18 T cell receptor beta chains listed below, sequenced in a study of OX40 agonist ivuxolimab in advanced cancers. Method: immunoSEQ multiplex PCR; TCRdb's copy keeps in-frame clones and lacks some. Here the sample spans more than 20,000 clones, 86% being singletons. This material consisted of CD4+ or CD8+ T cells sorted from blood, taken in a trial of the OX40 agonist ivuxolimab. The receptors originated from an adult with an advanced solid tumor such as melanoma, head and neck, liver or kidney cancer.

The chain joins TRBV10-2 to TRBJ2-7, with 7 bases identical to TRBD1. The CDR3 is 12 amino acids. V lost 10 bases, J lost 3 bases, and 6 bases stayed unmatched. Per germline, CDR1 WSHSY and CDR2 SAAADI. As DNA, the CDR3 is TGCGCCATGGGACAGACGTTCTACGAGCAGTACTTC. This sequence encodes CAMGQTFYEQYF.

The rearrangement uses TRBV27 and TRBJ2-3; TRBD2 agrees at 9 bases. Germline CDR1 MNHEY, CDR2 SMNVEV (reference sequence). V lost 6 bases, J lost 4 bases, and 11 bases stayed unmatched. This CDR3 has 16 residues. The CDR3 DNA sequence: TGTGCCAGCAGCTCACTCAGCGGGAGGAGGTCAGATACGCAGTATTTT. It is translated as CASSSLSGRRSDTQYF.

The chain is built from TRBV4-1 and TRBJ2-7; D is unclear. CDR1 and CDR2 from the germline V gene are MGHRA and YSYEKL. This CDR3 contains 18 residues. Trimming pared 2 bases from V and 0 bases from J, leaving 20 bases between. This CDR3 reads CASSQFPPDSESSYEQYF. The CDR3 DNA sequence: TGCGCCAGCAGCCAATTCCCCCCTGACTCCGAGAGCTCCTACGAGCAGTACTTC.

V usage is TRBV6-5 and J usage is TRBJ1-4; D is uncertain. The germline CDR1 and CDR2 sequences are MNHEY and SVGAGI. V lost 5 bases and J 6 bases, leaving 16 bases between the germline ends. The CDR3 is made up of 15 amino acids. The CDR3, as DNA: TGTGCCAGCAGTATCCGGGTGGACCTCTATGAAAAACTGTTTTTT. Translation: CASSIRVDLYEKLFF.

This clone was recorded many times. The rearrangement uses TRBV6-1 and TRBJ2-7; D is unclear. V was cut by 7 bases and J by 1 base, with 8 bases left in between. This CDR3 has 12 amino acids. CDR1 is MNHNS, CDR2 SASEGT, per germline. The CDR3 nucleotides read TGTGCCAGCAAGAGCCCTTCCTACGAGCAGTACTTC. Its translation: CASKSPSYEQYF.

This clone was counted a single time. The chain links TRBV27 to TRBJ2-7; D perhaps matches TRBD1 (6 bases). The CDR3 covers 13 residues. Looked up from germline, CDR1 is MNHEY and CDR2 is SMNVEV (reference sequence). V was trimmed by 5 bases and J by 6 bases, leaving 14 bases between them. In nucleotides, the CDR3 is TGTGCCAGCAGTACCCAGACAGGCTTCGAGCAGTACTTC. It encodes CASSTQTGFEQYF.

V usage is TRBV5-4 and J usage is TRBJ2-7, with D uncertain. Germline V CDR1 and CDR2: SGHNT, YYREEE (reference sequence). Trimming took off 3 bases at V and 0 bases at J, with 1 base between the two ends. CDR3 size: 11 residues. DNA of the CDR3: TGTGCCAGCAGCTCCTCCTACGAGCAGTACTTC. This codes for CASSSSYEQYF.

The gene calls are TRBV7-9 and TRBJ1-1; the D gene is possibly TRBD1 (5 bases). The V end lost 3 bases, the J end lost 10 bases, and 12 bases lay between the germline ends. The length of the CDR3 is 12 residues. Per germline, CDR1 SEHNR and CDR2 FQNEAQ (reference sequence). CDR3 in amino acids: CASSFALGGAFF. The CDR3 nucleotides are TGTGCCAGCAGCTTTGCCCTTGGGGGAGCTTTCTTT.

V is TRBV28 and J is TRBJ1-1; TRBD1 agrees at 7 bases. The CDR3 has 17 amino acids. V gave up 6 bases and J gave up 1 base; unmatched junction bases: 14. Germline V gives CDR1 MDHEN, CDR2 SYDVKM. The CDR3, as DNA: TGTGCCAGCAGCCTGTGGACTAAGGGGGCAGAGAACACTGAAGCTTTCTTT. Amino acid sequence: CASSLWTKGAENTEAFF.

The V gene is TRBV7-6, the J gene TRBJ2-7, with a possible D match to TRBD1 (6 bases). The length of the CDR3 is 14 residues. The germline V gene has CDR1 SGHVS and CDR2 FNYEAQ. Trimming took 4 bases from V and 0 from J, leaving 10 bases between them. The DNA for the CDR3 is TGTGCCAGCAGCTCCGACAGGAGCTCCTACGAGCAGTACTTC. Its translation: CASSSDRSSYEQYF. The full variable domain, rest sourced from reference TRBV7-6 and TRBJ2-7, is GAGVSQSPRYKVTKRGQDVALRCDPISGHVSLYWYRQALGQGPEFLTYFNYEAQQDKSGLPNDRFSAERPEGSISTLTIQRTEQRDSAMYRCASSSDRSSYEQYFGPGTRLTVT.

CDR3 coding DNA: TGTGCCAGCAGCTCCAGGGGGCGTATCGGGGAGCTGTTTTTT. Protein: CASSSRGRIGELFF. The rearrangement uses TRBV13 and TRBJ2-2, with 8 bases aligning to TRBD1. This CDR3 is built from 14 residues. The germline V gene encodes CDR1 PRHDT and CDR2 FYEKMQ (reference sequence). Trimming removed 4 bases from V and 7 bases from J; junction bases left unmatched: 5.

The chain couples TRBV6-5 to TRBJ1-1, with D unclear. The CDR3 loop spans 13 amino acids. V lost 7 bases and J lost 4, with 13 bases in between. Germline V gene sequence: CDR1 MNHEY, CDR2 SVGAGI. Here the CDR3 reads CASTSIPSTEAFF. CDR3 DNA: TGTGCCAGCACCTCCATCCCAAGCACTGAAGCTTTCTTT.

This clone has just one count. The chain uses TRBV7-6 and TRBJ1-1, with 9 bases matching TRBD1. Germline V lookup: CDR1 SGHVS, CDR2 FNYEAQ. V shed 5 bases and J 0 bases; nucleotides not matched to a gene: 4. This CDR3 contains 15 residues. The CDR3 reads CASSPGQGMNTEAFF. The CDR3 region has the DNA TGTGCCAGCAGCCCGGGACAGGGAATGAACACTGAAGCTTTCTTT.

This chain links TRBV13 with TRBJ2-3; 11 nucleotides line up with TRBD2. With 2 bases clipped from V and 2 bases from J, the junction kept 9 bases outside the gene matches. CDR3 size: 18 residues. Germline values: CDR1 PRHDT, CDR2 FYEKMQ (reference sequence). The CDR3 DNA sequence: TGTGCCAGCAGCTTACCCACTAGCGGGAGAAGGGCCACAGATACGCAGTATTTT. Encoded protein: CASSLPTSGRRATDTQYF.

The chain employs TRBV27 and TRBJ1-5; D is perhaps TRBD1 (5 bases). Germline V lookup: CDR1 MNHEY, CDR2 SMNVEV (reference sequence). The V end lost 7 bases, the J end lost 4 bases, and 23 bases lay between the germline ends. The CDR3 contains 17 residues. The DNA of the CDR3 is TGTGCCAGCATCCCCACTTGGGGGGAGATGAGTAATCAGCCCCAGCATTTT. Translated, it gives CASIPTWGEMSNQPQHF.

The gene calls are TRBV28 and TRBJ2-5; tentative D call: TRBD1 (5 bases). This CDR3 region has 13 residues. Deletions cut 7 bases from V and 4 bases from J, with 13 bases between. The germline gives CDR1 MDHEN, CDR2 SYDVKM. CDR3 loop: CASISGSPETQYF. The CDR3 region has the DNA TGTGCCAGCATTTCAGGGTCCCCAGAGACCCAGTACTTC. Together with reference TRBV28 and TRBJ2-5, the CDR3 gives the full variable domain: DVKVTQSSRYLVKRTGEKVFLECVQDMDHENMFWYRQDPGLGLRLIYFSYDVKMKEKGDIPEGYSVSREKKERFSLILESASTNQTSMYLCASISGSPETQYFGPGTRLLVL.

The gene calls are TRBV6-5 and TRBJ2-7, with 8 bases aligning to TRBD2. This CDR3 spans 13 amino acids. Trimming removed 4 bases from V and 3 bases from J; junction bases left unmatched: 2. Germline assignment: CDR1 MNHEY and CDR2 SVGAGI. The CDR3 sequence is CASSWGLVYEQYF. CDR3 nucleotide sequence: TGTGCCAGCAGTTGGGGACTAGTCTACGAGCAGTACTTC.

The V call is TRBV28, the J call TRBJ1-3, with TRBD1 matching 8 bases. V dropped 8 bases and J dropped 4; count of bases not matched to a gene: 16. The CDR3 has 17 residues. The V gene's germline CDR1 is MDHEN and CDR2 SYDVKM. The DNA for the CDR3 is TGTGCCAGCCAGCGATTTCAGGGGGCGCGACCCGGAAACACCATATATTTT. Amino acids: CASQRFQGARPGNTIYF.